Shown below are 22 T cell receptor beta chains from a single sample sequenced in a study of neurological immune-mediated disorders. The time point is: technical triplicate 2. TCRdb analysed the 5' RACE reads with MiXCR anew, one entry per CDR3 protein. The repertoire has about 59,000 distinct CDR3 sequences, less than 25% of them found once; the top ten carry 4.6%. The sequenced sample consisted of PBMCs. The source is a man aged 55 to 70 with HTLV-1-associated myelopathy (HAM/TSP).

The CDR3 DNA sequence: TGCAGTGCTCAACAGGGGGTAGTCCAAAAACTGTTTTTT. As protein: CSAQQGVVQKLFF. V and J are TRBV20-1 and TRBJ1-4, with 8 nucleotides matching TRBD1. J was trimmed by 9 bases and V by 5 bases; bases with no gene match: 8. Germline V lookup: CDR1 DFQATT, CDR2 SNEGSKA (reference sequence). The CDR3 sequence is 13 residues long.

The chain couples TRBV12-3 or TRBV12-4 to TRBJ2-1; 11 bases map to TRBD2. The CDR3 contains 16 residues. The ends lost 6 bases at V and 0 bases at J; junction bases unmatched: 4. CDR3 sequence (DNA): TGTGCCAGCAGAGGGACTAGCGGCAGCTCCTACAATGAGCAGTTCTTC. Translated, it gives CASRGTSGSSYNEQFF.

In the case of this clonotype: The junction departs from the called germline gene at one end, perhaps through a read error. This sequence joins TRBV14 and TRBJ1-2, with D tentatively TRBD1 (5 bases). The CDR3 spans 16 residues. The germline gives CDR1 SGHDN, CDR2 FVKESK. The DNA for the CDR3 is TGTGTCAGCAGCCGGATGGAACAGGCCAGCAACTATGGCTTCACCTTC. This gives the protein CVSSRMEQASNYGFTF.

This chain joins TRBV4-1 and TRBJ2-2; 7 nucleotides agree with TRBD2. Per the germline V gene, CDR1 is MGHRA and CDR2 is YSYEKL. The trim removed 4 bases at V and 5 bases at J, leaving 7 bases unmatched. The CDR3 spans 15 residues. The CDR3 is CASSPLGGRTGELFF. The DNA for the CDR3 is TGCGCCAGCAGCCCTCTCGGGGGGAGAACCGGGGAGCTGTTTTTT.

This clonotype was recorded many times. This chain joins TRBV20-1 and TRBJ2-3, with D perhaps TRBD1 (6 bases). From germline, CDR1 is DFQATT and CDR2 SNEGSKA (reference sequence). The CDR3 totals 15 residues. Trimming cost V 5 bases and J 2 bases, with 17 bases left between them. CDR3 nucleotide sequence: TGCAGTGCTGTCGCCGGGACAACCACCACAGATACGCAGTATTTT. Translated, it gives CSAVAGTTTTDTQYF.

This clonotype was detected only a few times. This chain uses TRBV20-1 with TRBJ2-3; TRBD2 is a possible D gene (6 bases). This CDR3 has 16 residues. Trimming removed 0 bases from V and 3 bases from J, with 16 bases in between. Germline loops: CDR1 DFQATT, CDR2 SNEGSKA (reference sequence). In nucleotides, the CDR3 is TGCAGTGCTAGAGATCCAAGGCGGGGCCTGACAGATACGCAGTATTTT. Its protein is CSARDPRRGLTDTQYF.

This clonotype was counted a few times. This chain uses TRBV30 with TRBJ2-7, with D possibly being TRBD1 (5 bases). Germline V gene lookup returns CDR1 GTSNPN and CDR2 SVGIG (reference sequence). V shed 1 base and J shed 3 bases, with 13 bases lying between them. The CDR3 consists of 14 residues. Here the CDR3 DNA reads TGTGCCTGGAGTGAAACAGGTCTAAACTACGAGCAGTACTTC. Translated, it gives CAWSETGLNYEQYF.

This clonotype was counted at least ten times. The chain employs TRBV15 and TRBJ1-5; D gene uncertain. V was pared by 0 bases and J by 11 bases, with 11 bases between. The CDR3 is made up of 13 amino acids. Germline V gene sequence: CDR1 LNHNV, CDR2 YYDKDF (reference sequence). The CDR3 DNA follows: TGTGCCACCAGCAGAGATAATACTGGGACCCAGCATTTT. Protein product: CATSRDNTGTQHF.

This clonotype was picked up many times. The CDR3 loop is CASSANNEQFF. The CDR3 nucleotides read TGTGCCAGCAGCGCCAACAATGAGCAGTTCTTC. The chain links TRBV7-9 to TRBJ2-1; D call uncertain. The V end was cut by 5 bases, the J end by 5 bases, with 4 bases between. This CDR3 is built from 11 residues. Looked up from germline, CDR1 is SEHNR and CDR2 is FQNEAQ (reference sequence). Looking up the rest from reference TRBV7-9 and TRBJ2-1 gives the full variable domain: DTGVSQNPRHKITKRGQNVTFRCDPISEHNRLYWYRQTLGQGPEFLTYFQNEAQLEKSRLLSDRFSAERPKGSFSTLEIQRTEQGDSAMYLCASSANNEQFFGPGTRLTVL.

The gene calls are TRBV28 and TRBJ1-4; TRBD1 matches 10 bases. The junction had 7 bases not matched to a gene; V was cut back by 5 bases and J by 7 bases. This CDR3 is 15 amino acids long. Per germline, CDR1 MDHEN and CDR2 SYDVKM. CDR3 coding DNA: TGTGCCAGCAGTCCCGGGGACAGGGGATTTGAAAAACTGTTTTTT. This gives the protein CASSPGDRGFEKLFF.

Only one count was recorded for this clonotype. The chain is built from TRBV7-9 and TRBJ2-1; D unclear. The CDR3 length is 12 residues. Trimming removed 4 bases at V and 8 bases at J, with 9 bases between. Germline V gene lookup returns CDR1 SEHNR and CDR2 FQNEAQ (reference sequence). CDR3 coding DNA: TGTGCCAGCAGCTCCATGGGCTATGAGCAGTTCTTC. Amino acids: CASSSMGYEQFF.

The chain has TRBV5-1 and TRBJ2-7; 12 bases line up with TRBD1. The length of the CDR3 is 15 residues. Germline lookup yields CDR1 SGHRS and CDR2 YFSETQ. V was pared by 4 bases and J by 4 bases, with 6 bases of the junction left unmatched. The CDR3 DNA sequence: TGCGCCAGCAGCCCGGGGACAGGGGGCTTTTACGAGCAGTACTTC. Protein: CASSPGTGGFYEQYF.

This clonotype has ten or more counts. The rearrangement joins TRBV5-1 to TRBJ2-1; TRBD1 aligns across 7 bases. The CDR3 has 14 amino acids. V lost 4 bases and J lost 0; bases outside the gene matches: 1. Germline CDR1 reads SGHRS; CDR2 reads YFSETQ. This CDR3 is CASSGDSSYNEQFF. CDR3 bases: TGCGCCAGCAGCGGGGACAGCTCCTACAATGAGCAGTTCTTC.

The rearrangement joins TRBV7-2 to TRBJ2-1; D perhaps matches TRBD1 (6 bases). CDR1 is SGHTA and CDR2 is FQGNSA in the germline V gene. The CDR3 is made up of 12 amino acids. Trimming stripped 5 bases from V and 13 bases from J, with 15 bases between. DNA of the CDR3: TGTGCCAGCAGCCGGGACACCCTCCTTCAGTTCTTC. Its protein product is CASSRDTLLQFF.

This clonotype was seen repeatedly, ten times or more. In nucleotides, the CDR3 is TGTGCCAGCAGCCGAAACAACTATGGCTACACCTTC. Its translation is CASSRNNYGYTF. The chain recombines TRBV11-2 with TRBJ1-2; D is unresolved. The V end lost 5 bases, the J end lost 2 bases, and 6 bases lay between the germline ends. Germline values: CDR1 SGHAT, CDR2 FQNNGV. The length of the CDR3 is 12 residues.

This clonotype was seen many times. CDR3 coding DNA: TGTGCCAGCAGCCAGGGGGGCGCAAGGATCGGGGAGCTGTTTTTT. It encodes CASSQGGARIGELFF. The rearrangement links TRBV3-1 to TRBJ2-2; D possibly uses TRBD1 or TRBD2 (6 bases each). V gave up 3 bases and J gave up 7 bases, with 15 bases separating them. Germline-derived CDR1 and CDR2 are LGHDT and YNNKEL (reference sequence). The CDR3 spans 15 residues. The full variable domain, with the rest looked up from reference TRBV3-1 and TRBJ2-2, is DTAVSQTPKYLVTQMGNDKSIKCEQNLGHDTMYWYKQDSKKFLKIMFSYNNKELIINETVPNRFSPKSPDKAHLNLHINSLELGDSAVYFCASSQGGARIGELFFGEGSRLTVL.

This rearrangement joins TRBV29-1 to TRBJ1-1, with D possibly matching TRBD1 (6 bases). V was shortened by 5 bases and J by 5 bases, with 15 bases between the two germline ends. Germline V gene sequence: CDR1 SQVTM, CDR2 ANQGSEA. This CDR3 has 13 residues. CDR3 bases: TGCAGCGTTTTAGGAGGGGGGAAAACTGAAGCTTTCTTT. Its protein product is CSVLGGGKTEAFF.

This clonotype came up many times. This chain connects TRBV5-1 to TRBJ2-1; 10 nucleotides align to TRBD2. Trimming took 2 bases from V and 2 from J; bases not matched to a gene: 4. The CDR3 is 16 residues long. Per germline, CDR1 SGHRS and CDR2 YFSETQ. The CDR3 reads CASSFSGRGTYNEQFF. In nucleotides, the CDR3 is TGCGCCAGCAGCTTCAGCGGGAGGGGGACCTACAATGAGCAGTTCTTC.

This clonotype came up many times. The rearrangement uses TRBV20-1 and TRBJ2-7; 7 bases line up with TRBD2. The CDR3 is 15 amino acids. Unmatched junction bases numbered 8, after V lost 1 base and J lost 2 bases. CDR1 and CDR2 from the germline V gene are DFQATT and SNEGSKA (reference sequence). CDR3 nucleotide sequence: TGCAGTGCTAGAGGGTCTAGCGGCGATCCCTACGAGCAGTACTTC. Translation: CSARGSSGDPYEQYF.

The CDR3 sequence is CSADTGFEKLFF. The CDR3 DNA follows: TGCAGTGCGGATACAGGGTTTGAAAAACTGTTTTTT. This chain joins TRBV20-1 and TRBJ1-4, with D perhaps TRBD1 (6 bases). The V end lost 6 bases, the J end lost 7 bases, and 12 bases lay between the germline ends. The CDR3 totals 12 residues. CDR1 is DFQATT and CDR2 is SNEGSKA in the germline V gene (reference sequence).

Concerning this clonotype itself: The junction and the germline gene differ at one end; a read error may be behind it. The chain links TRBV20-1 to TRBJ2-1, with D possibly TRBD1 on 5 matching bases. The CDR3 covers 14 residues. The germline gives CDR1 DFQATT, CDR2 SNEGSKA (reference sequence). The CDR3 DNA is TGCAGTGCTAGAAGGGGTGGGCCCTACACTGAGCAGTTCTTC. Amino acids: CSARRGGPYTEQFF.

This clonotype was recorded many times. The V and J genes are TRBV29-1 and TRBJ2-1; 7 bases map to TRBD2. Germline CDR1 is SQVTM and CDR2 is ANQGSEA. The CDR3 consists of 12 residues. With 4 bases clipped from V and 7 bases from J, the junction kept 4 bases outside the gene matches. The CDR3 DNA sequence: TGCAGCGTTGGGGGGGGAGTTAATGAGCAGTTCTTC. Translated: CSVGGGVNEQFF.